The rows below give T cell receptor beta chains drawn from one sample of a study of monozygotic twins with inflammatory bowel disease. From the 5' RACE reads, TCRdb lists one entry per CDR3 protein and no DNA. The listing contains approximately 400,000 distinct CDR3 sequences. Sequencing used blood. The receptors were sampled from a human donor with ulcerative colitis or Crohn's disease, or a healthy co-twin of an affected twin (not recorded which). Both conserved end residues are part of each CDR3. Fields, in order: V gene, CDR3 length, J gene, CDR3 protein.

>TRBV5-1|13|TRBJ2-7
CASSFTGVVEQYF
>TRBV9|15|TRBJ2-5
CASSPEVRPLTTQYF
>TRBV12-3/TRBV12-4|15|TRBJ1-5
CASSTGAPGNQPQHF
>TRBV7-2|14|TRBJ2-7
CASSQRGGSYEQYF
>TRBV2|13|TRBJ1-3
CASRTDSGNTIYF
>TRBV12-3/TRBV12-4|12|TRBJ1-2
CASRQQGGGYTF
>TRBV5-1|18|TRBJ1-4
CASSSGLRPSATNEKLFF
>TRBV27|13|TRBJ2-1
CASSISGEGEQFF
>TRBV5-1|16|TRBJ2-2
CASRAGTGTNTGELFF
>TRBV4-2|20|TRBJ2-3
CASSQDPPGGLAGDTDTQYF
>TRBV5-1|17|TRBJ2-1
CASSPTLGGDLKNEQFF
>TRBV7-3|15|TRBJ2-1
CASSRASGSYNEQFF
>TRBV6-1|14|TRBJ2-7
CASSGDRGRYEQYF
>TRBV7-2|12|TRBJ1-2
CASSSGWMGYTF
>TRBV30|12|TRBJ2-3
CACSGNGDTQYF
>TRBV19|14|TRBJ1-1
CASSIGALNTEAFF
>TRBV7-2|16|TRBJ1-2
CASSSLLQGAANGYTF
>TRBV10-3|14|TRBJ2-2
CAITLDPSPGELFF
>TRBV10-3|14|TRBJ2-7
CAISRDPLAYEQYF
>TRBV11-2|18|TRBJ2-7
CASSPRPPQGVSSYEQYF
>TRBV5-1|16|TRBJ1-2
CASSPGAGSLYYGYTF
>TRBV5-1|13|TRBJ1-2
CASSFRGQKGYTF
>TRBV7-3|14|TRBJ2-5
CASSDERARGPQYF
>TRBV27|14|TRBJ2-7
CASGTSGYSYEQYF
>TRBV5-1|15|TRBJ1-4
CASSLVAEWNEKLFF
>TRBV12-3/TRBV12-4|15|TRBJ2-2
CASRAETGGTGELFF
>TRBV20-1|11|TRBJ2-5
CSARSVETQYF
>TRBV4-1|16|TRBJ1-5
CASSQTLGQSNQPQHF
>TRBV30|15|TRBJ2-7
CAWSPPGLAGGRQYF